The 23 T cell receptor beta chains presented below share a single source sample, sequenced in a study of Graves' ophthalmopathy and Graves' hyperthyroidism. RNA transcripts were the template, and TCR beta CDR3 regions were amplified from them. HTBI primers were employed in first-round RT-PCR, then a second-round multiplex PCR followed. TCRdb processed the multiplex PCR reads anew with MiXCR; each CDR3 protein has one entry. Of under 800,000 distinct CDR3 sequences listed, 20% to 25% are singletons. Material for sequencing was peripheral blood. The receptor source for this set is a woman aged 18-29 years with stable Graves' hyperthyroidism. Some clones in this sample may be carry-over from other donors' samples.

This clonotype occurred many times. This sequence joins TRBV5-1 and TRBJ2-7; 11 bases are shared with TRBD2. This CDR3 spans 15 amino acids. CDR1 and CDR2 from the germline V gene are SGHRS and YFSETQ. V was clipped by 4 bases and J by 4 bases; unmatched bases: 7. The CDR3: CASSPELAGVYEQYF. CDR3 coding DNA: TGCGCCAGCAGCCCGGAACTAGCGGGGGTATACGAGCAGTACTTC.

This clonotype was observed many times. J is TRBJ2-7 and V is TRBV11-2; 9 bases map to TRBD2. Unmatched junction bases numbered 5, after V lost 1 base and J lost 1 base. Germline loops: CDR1 SGHAT, CDR2 FQNNGV. CDR3 size: 16 residues. CDR3 sequence (DNA): TGTGCCAGCAGCTTAGGTTTTAGCGGGAGATCCTACGAGCAGTACTTC. Protein sequence: CASSLGFSGRSYEQYF.

This clonotype has ten or more counts. V usage is TRBV30 and J usage is TRBJ1-1, with D hard to call. CDR3 size: 12 residues. Looked up from germline, CDR1 is GTSNPN and CDR2 is SVGIG (reference sequence). The V and J ends lost 0 bases and 1 base respectively, with 3 bases between them. The DNA for the CDR3 is TGTGCCTGGAGTGTAAGGAACACTGAAGCTTTCTTT. Its protein is CAWSVRNTEAFF.

This clonotype turned up a few times. The CDR3 here is CASSSPGFKIGYTF. The CDR3 bases are TGTGCCAGCAGTTCTCCCGGGTTTAAAATTGGCTACACCTTC. This chain joins TRBV28 and TRBJ1-2; D call uncertain. CDR3 length: 14 residues. V was cut by 4 bases and J by 7 bases, with 16 bases left in between. Germline CDR1 reads MDHEN; CDR2 reads SYDVKM.

This clonotype was seen at least ten times. J is TRBJ1-2 and V is TRBV20-1; D not certain. In germline, CDR1 is DFQATT, CDR2 SNEGSKA (reference sequence). Between the trimmed V and J ends, which lost 6 bases and 0 bases, there was a span of 11 bases. This CDR3 region has 13 residues. The CDR3, as DNA: TGCAGTGCCCCGGCCGGTGCTAACTATGGCTACACCTTC. Protein: CSAPAGANYGYTF.

There are many counts of this clonotype. The chain recombines TRBV10-3 with TRBJ1-1; D gene uncertain. Germline CDR1 ENHRY, CDR2 SYGVKD. V lost 0 bases to trimming and J lost 4 bases, with 6 bases between them. This CDR3 is 13 amino acids long. The CDR3 DNA follows: TGTGCCATCAGTGAGTCCTCTAGCACTGAAGCTTTCTTT. This gives the protein CAISESSSTEAFF.

The sample holds many counts of this clonotype. The gene calls are TRBV9 and TRBJ2-5, with D possibly being TRBD1 or TRBD2 (6 bases each). Germline V gives CDR1 SGDLS, CDR2 YYNGEE. V dropped 4 bases and J dropped 5 bases, with 24 bases sitting between them. The CDR3 is 17 amino acids. DNA of the CDR3: TGTGCCAGCAGCCCGGGTGCAGCCTCCCGGGGGCGTGAGACCCAGTACTTC. Protein: CASSPGAASRGRETQYF.

This clonotype came up many times. This rearrangement joins TRBV19 to TRBJ2-5, with D possibly being TRBD1 (6 bases). V was trimmed by 10 bases and J by 8 bases, leaving 29 bases between them. The CDR3 extends over 16 amino acids. CDR1 LNHDA and CDR2 SQIVND come from the germline V gene (reference sequence). DNA for the CDR3: TGTGCCACCGGGGCCATAACAGGGACCGCTCGGGTCACCCAGTACTTC. Residues: CATGAITGTARVTQYF. Together with reference TRBV19 and TRBJ2-5, the CDR3 gives the full variable domain: DGGITQSPKYLFRKEGQNVTLSCEQNLNHDAMYWYRQDPGQGLRLIYYSQIVNDFQKGDIAEGYSVSREKKESFPLTVTSAQKNPTAFYLCATGAITGTARVTQYFGPGTRLLVL.

In its sample, this clonotype was seen many times. This CDR3 is CASRARGLNTEAFF. Written as DNA, the CDR3 is TGTGCCAGCAGAGCGCGGGGCCTGAACACTGAAGCTTTCTTT. The genes are TRBV12-3 or TRBV12-4 and TRBJ1-1; D is possibly TRBD1 (5 bases). This CDR3 has 14 residues. The V gene lost 6 bases and the J gene lost 0 bases, with 11 bases spanning the gap.

This chain connects TRBV20-1 to TRBJ2-7, with a weak D call TRBD1 (5 bases). Germline assignment: CDR1 DFQATT and CDR2 SNEGSKA (reference sequence). Trimming took off 2 bases at V and 0 bases at J, with 14 bases between the two ends. The CDR3 sequence is 15 residues long. The CDR3 nucleotides are TGCAGTGCTAGATTCACAGGCCCGCTCTCCTACGAGCAGTACTTC. This sequence encodes CSARFTGPLSYEQYF.

This clonotype showed up many times. The chain has TRBV28 and TRBJ1-1, with D tentatively TRBD1 (5 bases). CDR3 length: 13 residues. Germline CDR1 reads MDHEN; CDR2 reads SYDVKM. Trimming stripped 4 bases from V and 6 bases from J, with 12 bases between. The CDR3 here is CASSWTGGSEAFF. The CDR3, as DNA: TGTGCCAGCAGTTGGACGGGGGGATCTGAAGCTTTCTTT.

There are many counts of this clonotype. The chain has TRBV5-1 and TRBJ2-7; D remains unclear. CDR1 is SGHRS, CDR2 YFSETQ, per germline. V was cut by 0 bases and J by 0 bases, with 7 bases left in between. This CDR3 has 14 amino acids. As DNA, the CDR3 is TGCGCCAGCAGCTTGGGGCGGATCTCCTACGAGCAGTACTTC. Amino acid sequence: CASSLGRISYEQYF.

This clonotype was seen more than once but under ten times. The rearrangement uses TRBV5-1 and TRBJ2-5; the D is unclear. The CDR3 extends over 11 amino acids. Germline values: CDR1 SGHRS, CDR2 YFSETQ. The V and J ends lost 0 bases and 14 bases respectively, with 11 bases between them. As DNA, the CDR3 is TGCGCCAGCAGCTTGGACGGGCCGCCATACTTC. Translating gives CASSLDGPPYF.

This clonotype has ten or more counts. This chain connects TRBV28 to TRBJ1-1, with TRBD1 identical over 9 bases. Germline trimming cut 4 bases from V and 0 bases from J; bases unmatched to any gene: 12. The CDR3 covers 18 residues. Germline V gene data show CDR1 as MDHEN and CDR2 as SYDVKM. CDR3 residues: CASSSPVGTGTVNTEAFF. CDR3 DNA: TGTGCCAGCAGTTCCCCGGTAGGGACAGGGACCGTGAACACTGAAGCTTTCTTT.

This chain joins TRBV3-1 and TRBJ1-5; D gene uncertain. V was shortened by 0 bases and J by 4 bases, with 10 bases between the two germline ends. CDR3 size: 15 residues. Germline V gives CDR1 LGHDT, CDR2 YNNKEL (reference sequence). The CDR3 nucleotides are TGTGCCAGCAGCCAAGATTGGAGAGAAAATCAGCCCCAGCATTTT. It encodes CASSQDWRENQPQHF.

The chain is built from TRBV20-1 and TRBJ2-7; 7 bases fit TRBD1. CDR3 size: 14 residues. The J segment lost 3 bases and the V segment lost 1 base, leaving 6 bases of the junction unmatched. The germline V gene has CDR1 DFQATT and CDR2 SNEGSKA (reference sequence). CDR3 nucleotides: TGCAGTGCTAGAGTTTCGACAGGGATCTACGAGCAGTACTTC. This encodes CSARVSTGIYEQYF.

This clonotype showed up many times. V and J are TRBV12-3 or TRBV12-4 and TRBJ1-5; D perhaps matches TRBD1 (5 bases). V was pared by 4 bases and J by 11 bases, with 12 bases between. The CDR3 length is 12 residues. The CDR3 DNA reads TGTGCCAGCAGTTACGAGACAGATGCCCAGCATTTT. Residues: CASSYETDAQHF.

Many counts were recorded for this clonotype. The rearrangement uses TRBV12-5 and TRBJ2-5; D gene uncertain. In germline, CDR1 is LGHNT, CDR2 FRNRAP. This CDR3 contains 13 residues. Trimming pared 2 bases from V and 3 bases from J, leaving 7 bases between. CDR3 region: CASGLSAKETQYF. DNA of the CDR3: TGTGCTAGTGGTTTGTCAGCTAAAGAGACCCAGTACTTC.

This clonotype was picked up many times. The V gene is TRBV2, the J gene TRBJ2-6, with unresolved D. The length of the CDR3 is 15 residues. CDR1 and CDR2 from the germline V gene are SNHLY and FYNNEI. Trimming cost V 6 bases and J 0 bases, with 9 bases left between them. CDR3 region: CASRKRSSGANVLTF. Here the CDR3 DNA reads TGTGCCAGCAGAAAACGGAGCTCTGGGGCCAACGTCCTGACTTTC.

The chain couples TRBV28 to TRBJ1-6; TRBD1 is a possible D gene (5 bases). V was clipped by 3 bases and J by 8 bases, with 17 bases between them. CDR1 is MDHEN, CDR2 SYDVKM, per germline. This CDR3 is built from 16 residues. The CDR3 DNA reads TGTGCCAGCAGTTTTTCTTATGGGGGATCAGATTCACCCCTCCACTTT. Its translation: CASSFSYGGSDSPLHF.

This clonotype was recorded many times. The rearrangement joins TRBV5-1 to TRBJ2-7; TRBD1 agrees at 9 bases. V was pared by 4 bases and J by 4 bases, with 6 bases of the junction left unmatched. The CDR3 spans 14 residues. Germline lookup yields CDR1 SGHRS and CDR2 YFSETQ. CDR3 residues: CASSVDRGGYEQYF. For the CDR3, the DNA is TGCGCCAGCAGCGTCGACAGGGGGGGATACGAGCAGTACTTC.

This clonotype was seen repeatedly, ten times or more. The genes are TRBV27 and TRBJ2-2, with TRBD1 matching over 7 bases. Unmatched junction bases numbered 15, after V lost 6 bases and J lost 5 bases. Germline V gene data show CDR1 as MNHEY and CDR2 as SMNVEV (reference sequence). This CDR3 is 17 amino acids long. CDR3 in DNA: TGTGCCAGCAGACCGGGACAGACATCTGTTGGGACCGGGGAGCTGTTTTTT. Translating it yields CASRPGQTSVGTGELFF.

Ten or more counts support this clonotype. The chain employs TRBV6-5 and TRBJ2-2; no clear D gene. V was cut by 0 bases and J by 4 bases, with 12 bases left in between. Germline V gene data show CDR1 as MNHEY and CDR2 as SVGAGI. This CDR3 has 16 residues. CDR3 nucleotides: TGTGCCAGCAGTTACTCCCGCAGTCCTCTCACCGGGGAGCTGTTTTTT. It encodes CASSYSRSPLTGELFF.